These 29 T cell receptor beta chains share one sample of origin, sequenced in a study of cytomegalovirus exposure and HLA in healthy donors. Primers included in the PCR were 60 Vbeta and 13 Jbeta primers. Generated by immunoSEQ multiplex PCR, the TCRdb table keeps only in-frame clones and is missing some. The sample carries 100,000 to 150,000 clones, roughly 80% recorded once. The sequencing sample was made of PBMCs. These TCRs come from a female donor in good health and CMV-seronegative.

V is TRBV5-6 and J is TRBJ2-4; D is perhaps TRBD2 (6 bases). V gave up 0 bases and J gave up 6 bases, with 7 bases separating them. Germline CDR1 reads SGHDT; CDR2 reads YYEEEE. There are 13 residues in the CDR3. CDR3 region: CASSLEAGNIQYF. The CDR3 DNA follows: TGTGCCAGCAGCTTGGAAGCGGGAAACATTCAGTACTTC.

The chain has TRBV4-3 and TRBJ2-7; 11 bases match TRBD1. The CDR3 runs 16 residues. Germline assignment: CDR1 LGHNA and CDR2 YSLEER. V shed 4 bases and J 2 bases; nucleotides not matched to a gene: 7. CDR3 residues: CASSPRTGGDPYEQYF. In DNA form, the CDR3 reads TGCGCCAGCAGCCCGCGGACAGGGGGCGATCCCTACGAGCAGTACTTC.

In regard to this clone: The germline gene is not matched at one end of the junction; a read error may be the cause. This sequence joins TRBV7-6 and TRBJ1-4; D is possibly TRBD1 (5 bases). Per the germline V gene, CDR1 is SGHVS and CDR2 is FNYEAQ. This CDR3 comprises 11 residues. For the CDR3, the DNA is TGTGCCAGCAGCTCTGGGAGGGGATATTATTTT. Its protein product is CASSSGRGYYF.

This chain connects TRBV10-3 to TRBJ1-1; D is possibly TRBD1 (5 bases). Germline V gene sequence: CDR1 ENHRY, CDR2 SYGVKD. Trimming took 7 bases from V and 3 from J, leaving 15 bases between them. This CDR3 spans 14 amino acids. CDR3 amino acids: CAIMDGQGHTEAFF. DNA for the CDR3: TGTGCCATCATGGATGGGCAGGGTCACACTGAAGCTTTCTTT.

V is TRBV4-3 and J is TRBJ2-5, with 8 nucleotides matching TRBD2. This CDR3 comprises 16 residues. V shed 0 bases and J 4 bases; nucleotides not matched to a gene: 7. Germline-derived CDR1 and CDR2 are LGHNA and YSLEER. The CDR3 loop reads CASSQDLRLAGETQYF. The DNA for the CDR3 is TGCGCCAGCAGCCAAGATCTACGGCTAGCGGGAGAGACCCAGTACTTC.

The rearrangement links TRBV19 to TRBJ2-7; no definite D call. The germline V and J ends were trimmed by 5 bases and 6 bases, with 14 bases remaining between them. The CDR3 totals 13 residues. Germline CDR1 is LNHDA and CDR2 is SQIVND (reference sequence). CDR3 sequence: CASSPEFSAEQYF. The CDR3 nucleotides are TGTGCCAGTAGTCCGGAGTTTTCGGCCGAGCAGTACTTC. Variable domain in full (rest from reference TRBV19 and TRBJ2-7): DGGITQSPKYLFRKEGQNVTLSCEQNLNHDAMYWYRQDPGQGLRLIYYSQIVNDFQKGDIAEGYSVSREKKESFPLTVTSAQKNPTAFYLCASSPEFSAEQYFGPGTRLTVT.

This chain joins TRBV7-2 and TRBJ2-5, with 8 nucleotides matching TRBD2. There are 13 residues in the CDR3. V trimming: 5 bases; J trimming: 3 bases; junction bases outside the gene matches: 2. Germline V gives CDR1 SGHTA, CDR2 FQGNSA. The CDR3 region has the DNA TGTGCCAGCAGCCCCGGGGGGGAAGAGACCCAGTACTTC. Translated, it gives CASSPGGEETQYF.

This chain joins TRBV10-1 and TRBJ2-1; 11 bases match TRBD1. V lost 3 bases and J lost 8; bases outside the gene matches: 6. The CDR3 is 15 amino acids. Looked up from germline, CDR1 is WNHNN and CDR2 is SYGVQD (reference sequence). CDR3 loop: CASSDGTGGRDEQFF. CDR3 DNA sequence: TGCGCCAGCAGTGATGGGACAGGGGGTCGAGATGAGCAGTTCTTC.

The chain couples TRBV19 to TRBJ2-6, with 7 bases that match TRBD1. This CDR3 is 16 amino acids long. Germline assignment: CDR1 LNHDA and CDR2 SQIVND (reference sequence). V shed 8 bases, J shed 0 bases, and the junction held 7 bases outside the gene matches. CDR3 in DNA: TGTGCCAGTTGGAACAGGGGTAGCTCTGGGGCCAACGTCCTGACTTTC. Its translation is CASWNRGSSGANVLTF.

The rearrangement uses TRBV7-9 and TRBJ2-7, with 8 bases aligning to TRBD1. With 3 bases clipped from V and 3 bases from J, the junction kept 4 bases outside the gene matches. This CDR3 has 14 residues. Germline values: CDR1 SEHNR, CDR2 FQNEAQ (reference sequence). The CDR3 loop reads CASSFGDRGYEQYF. The CDR3 DNA sequence: TGTGCCAGCAGCTTTGGAGACAGGGGCTACGAGCAGTACTTC. The whole variable domain, remainder taken from reference TRBV7-9 and TRBJ2-7, is DTGVSQNPRHKITKRGQNVTFRCDPISEHNRLYWYRQTLGQGPEFLTYFQNEAQLEKSRLLSDRFSAERPKGSFSTLEIQRTEQGDSAMYLCASSFGDRGYEQYFGPGTRLTVT.

This chain uses TRBV6-1 with TRBJ2-3; 10 bases align to TRBD2. CDR3 size: 16 residues. The V and J ends lost 3 bases and 5 bases, in that order; junction bases with no gene match: 8. Germline loops: CDR1 MNHNS, CDR2 SASEGT. CDR3 DNA sequence: TGTGCCAGCAGTGATGGTCCTAGCGGGAGTAGAGATACGCAGTATTTT. Translated, it gives CASSDGPSGSRDTQYF.

The genes are TRBV25-1 and TRBJ2-7; the D is unclear. The germline V gene encodes CDR1 MGHDK and CDR2 SYGVNS. Deletions cut 4 bases from V and 6 bases from J, with 13 bases between. The CDR3 runs 13 residues. As DNA, the CDR3 is TGTGCCAGCAGTGTTACATCGACGGGCGAGCAGTACTTC. Residues: CASSVTSTGEQYF.

The chain links TRBV5-1 to TRBJ1-1, with D possibly being TRBD1 (5 bases). The length of the CDR3 is 15 residues. CDR1 SGHRS and CDR2 YFSETQ come from the germline V gene. The V end was cut by 1 base, the J end by 6 bases, with 16 bases between. The CDR3 loop reads CASSLRGESKAEAFF. The CDR3 bases are TGCGCCAGCAGCTTGAGGGGCGAGTCTAAGGCTGAAGCTTTCTTT.

This clone has more than one count but fewer than ten. The chain employs TRBV6-6 and TRBJ1-1; D is perhaps TRBD1 (5 bases). This CDR3 contains 11 residues. The V gene lost 6 bases and the J gene lost 13 bases, with 15 bases spanning the gap. CDR1 and CDR2 (germline): MNHNY, SVGAGI (reference sequence). CDR3 protein: CASSHGGDGFF. DNA for the CDR3: TGTGCCAGCAGCCACGGAGGGGATGGTTTCTTT.

The genes are TRBV7-9 and TRBJ2-3; TRBD2 might be the D (6 bases). There are 15 residues in the CDR3. The germline V and J ends were trimmed by 1 base and 2 bases, with 10 bases remaining between them. Germline CDR1 and CDR2: SEHNR and FQNEAQ (reference sequence). DNA for the CDR3: TGTGCCAGCAGCTTAGTAGCGGTCTTCACAGATACGCAGTATTTT. It translates to CASSLVAVFTDTQYF.

The CDR3 DNA sequence: TGTGCCAGCAGCCGGACTAGCGGAGGCTACAATGAGCAGTTCTTC. It specifies CASSRTSGGYNEQFF. The V gene is TRBV7-3, the J gene TRBJ2-1, with 10 bases that match TRBD2. Germline V gene sequence: CDR1 SGHTA, CDR2 FQGTGA. This CDR3 comprises 15 residues. V gave up 5 bases and J gave up 3 bases; unmatched junction bases: 4. The variable domain in full, with the rest retrieved from reference TRBV7-3 and TRBJ2-1, is GAGVSQTPSNKVTEKGKYVELRCDPISGHTALYWYRQSLGQGPEFLIYFQGTGAADDSGLPNDRFFAVRPEGSVSTLKIQRTERGDSAVYLCASSRTSGGYNEQFFGPGTRLTVL.

The chain has TRBV5-4 and TRBJ2-5; 8 positions match TRBD1. This CDR3 has 16 residues. Germline CDR1 SGHNT, CDR2 YYREEE (reference sequence). The junction had 9 bases not matched to a gene; V was cut back by 5 bases and J by 0 bases. Here the CDR3 DNA reads TGTGCCAGCAGTTCAGGTGGGACAGGAAACCAAGAGACCCAGTACTTC. This encodes CASSSGGTGNQETQYF.

This chain connects TRBV28 to TRBJ2-7; D gene unclear. The germline V and J ends were trimmed by 5 bases and 0 bases, with 11 bases remaining between them. The CDR3 is 14 amino acids. The germline gives CDR1 MDHEN, CDR2 SYDVKM. CDR3 region: CASSSPGYSYEQYF. CDR3 nucleotide sequence: TGTGCCAGCAGTAGCCCGGGTTACTCCTACGAGCAGTACTTC.

This clone has only a few counts. The chain is built from TRBV19 and TRBJ1-5; D may be TRBD1 (5 bases). Germline V CDR1 and CDR2: LNHDA, SQIVND (reference sequence). The CDR3 is made up of 16 amino acids. V was shortened by 5 bases and J by 3 bases, with 17 bases between the two germline ends. Written as DNA, the CDR3 is TGTGCCAGTAGTCCCTCAGGGCTCACCGACAATCAGCCCCAGCATTTT. Protein product: CASSPSGLTDNQPQHF.

The J gene is TRBJ1-2, the V gene TRBV5-6, with 11 bases fitting TRBD1. V lost 4 bases to trimming and J lost 3 bases; unmatched junction nucleotides: 8. This CDR3 region has 16 residues. Germline V CDR1 and CDR2: SGHDT, YYEEEE. The CDR3 DNA reads as TGTGCCAGCAGCGCCGGACAGGGGGCATGGGACTATGGCTACACCTTC. Translated, it gives CASSAGQGAWDYGYTF.

The chain uses TRBV11-1 and TRBJ2-3; perhaps TRBD1 as D (5 bases). The CDR3 runs 14 residues. Germline CDR1 reads SGHAT; CDR2 reads FQDESV (reference sequence). The V and J ends lost 1 base and 2 bases respectively, with 7 bases between them. CDR3 coding DNA: TGTGCCAGCAGCTTAGGTGGACACACAGATACGCAGTATTTT. Its protein product is CASSLGGHTDTQYF.

The CDR3 sequence: CASSASGRAGNIQYF. As DNA, the CDR3 is TGTGCCAGCAGCGCTAGCGGGAGGGCGGGAAACATTCAGTACTTC. The V and J genes are TRBV28 and TRBJ2-4, with 12 bases lining up with TRBD2. V shed 6 bases and J 6 bases; nucleotides not matched to a gene: 6. CDR3 length: 15 amino acids. Germline CDR1 is MDHEN and CDR2 is SYDVKM.

The chain carries TRBV5-1 and TRBJ2-2, with D tentatively TRBD2 (5 bases). There are 16 residues in the CDR3. Deletions cut 4 bases from V and 0 bases from J, with 13 bases between. The germline V gene encodes CDR1 SGHRS and CDR2 YFSETQ. For the CDR3, the DNA is TGCGCCAGCAGCCGGTCGATGGAGGCGAACACCGGGGAGCTGTTTTTT. Translation: CASSRSMEANTGELFF. Drawing the rest from reference TRBV5-1 and TRBJ2-2, the complete variable domain is KAGVTQTPRYLIKTRGQQVTLSCSPISGHRSVSWYQQTPGQGLQFLFEYFSETQRNKGNFPGRFSGRQFSNSRSEMNVSTLELGDSALYLCASSRSMEANTGELFFGEGSRLTVL.

The chain uses TRBV15 and TRBJ2-1, with 7 bases identical to TRBD2. Germline lookup yields CDR1 LNHNV and CDR2 YYDKDF (reference sequence). The CDR3 runs to 15 residues. V gave up 0 bases and J gave up 6 bases; unmatched junction bases: 5. In DNA, the CDR3 is TGTGCCACCAGCAGAGAGACGGCGGGAGCCAATGAGCAGTTCTTC. Translation gives CATSRETAGANEQFF.

The chain couples TRBV7-8 to TRBJ2-7; D perhaps matches TRBD1 (5 bases). This CDR3 has 13 residues. Trimming removed 4 bases from V and 7 bases from J, with 14 bases in between. Germline V gene lookup returns CDR1 SGHVS and CDR2 FQNEAQ. The CDR3 sequence is CASSSRSGREQYF. CDR3 coding DNA: TGTGCCAGCAGCTCCAGGTCAGGGCGGGAGCAGTACTTC.

This clone has a handful of counts. This chain connects TRBV27 to TRBJ1-5, with D tentatively TRBD1 (6 bases). The V gene's germline CDR1 is MNHEY and CDR2 SMNVEV (reference sequence). The V gene lost 11 bases and the J gene lost 11 bases, with 22 bases spanning the gap. The CDR3 is made up of 13 amino acids. In DNA form, the CDR3 reads TGTGCCTCAGGGAGGGGGGGGTACGGGGCCCAGCATTTT. Protein: CASGRGGYGAQHF.

As concerns this clone: Other DNA variants within this sample encode the same CDR3. The V gene is TRBV5-1, the J gene TRBJ2-3; weak D call: TRBD1 (7 bases). Germline V gene sequence: CDR1 SGHRS, CDR2 YFSETQ. CDR3 length: 14 amino acids. Trimming cost V 0 bases and J 5 bases, with 10 bases left between them. CDR3 sequence (DNA): TGCGCCAGCAGCTTGGGACAGGGAGGAGATACGCAGTATTTT. It encodes CASSLGQGGDTQYF.

Only one count was recorded for this clone. CDR3 in amino acids: CASSFGGRTEAFF. The CDR3 DNA reads TGTGCCAGCAGTTTTGGGGGCAGGACTGAAGCTTTCTTT. The rearrangement links TRBV28 to TRBJ1-1; possible D gene TRBD1, 6 bases. Germline assignment: CDR1 MDHEN and CDR2 SYDVKM. The CDR3 loop spans 13 amino acids. The germline V and J ends were trimmed by 3 bases and 5 bases, with 10 bases remaining between them. The variable domain in full, with the rest retrieved from reference TRBV28 and TRBJ1-1, is DVKVTQSSRYLVKRTGEKVFLECVQDMDHENMFWYRQDPGLGLRLIYFSYDVKMKEKGDIPEGYSVSREKKERFSLILESASTNQTSMYLCASSFGGRTEAFFGQGTRLTVV.

The genes are TRBV23-1 and TRBJ2-7; 7 bases line up with TRBD1. TRBV23-1 is placed among ORFs of uncertain function. The CDR3 extends over 17 amino acids. V dropped 6 bases and J dropped 9; count of bases not matched to a gene: 23. CDR3 sequence: CASSQDRDEPVGDGQYF. CDR3 DNA: TGCGCCAGCAGCCAAGACAGGGATGAACCCGTAGGTGATGGGCAGTACTTC.